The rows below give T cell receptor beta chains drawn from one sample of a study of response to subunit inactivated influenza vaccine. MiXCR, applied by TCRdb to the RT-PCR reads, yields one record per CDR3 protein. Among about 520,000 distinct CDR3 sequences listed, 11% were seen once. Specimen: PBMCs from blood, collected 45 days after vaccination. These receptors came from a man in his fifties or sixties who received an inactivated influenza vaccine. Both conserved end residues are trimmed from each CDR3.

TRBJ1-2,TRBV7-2,ASSQSTGRGGYT
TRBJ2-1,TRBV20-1,SARGIGLNEQF
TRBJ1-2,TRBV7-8,ASSLGVADGYT
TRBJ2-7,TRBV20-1,SALRGSTYEQY
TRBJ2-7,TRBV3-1,ASSQNGPEQY
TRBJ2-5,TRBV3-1,ASSLSTGVAETQY
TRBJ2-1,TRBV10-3,AISGQGTSYNEQF
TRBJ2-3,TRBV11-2,ASSPLAGYTDTQY
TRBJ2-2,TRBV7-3,ASSPGTSGRARSGELF
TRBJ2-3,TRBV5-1,ASSSRASGTADTQY
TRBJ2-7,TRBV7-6,ASSSDSLAGAPEQY
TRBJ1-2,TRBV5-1,ASSFGTGDDTT
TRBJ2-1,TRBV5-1,ASGFGGGGANNEQF
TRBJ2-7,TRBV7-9,ASSLEAGGEYEQY
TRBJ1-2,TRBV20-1,SAIMTGRIDGYT
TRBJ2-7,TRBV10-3,AIGTGVYEQY
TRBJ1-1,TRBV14,ASSRIGQGITEAF